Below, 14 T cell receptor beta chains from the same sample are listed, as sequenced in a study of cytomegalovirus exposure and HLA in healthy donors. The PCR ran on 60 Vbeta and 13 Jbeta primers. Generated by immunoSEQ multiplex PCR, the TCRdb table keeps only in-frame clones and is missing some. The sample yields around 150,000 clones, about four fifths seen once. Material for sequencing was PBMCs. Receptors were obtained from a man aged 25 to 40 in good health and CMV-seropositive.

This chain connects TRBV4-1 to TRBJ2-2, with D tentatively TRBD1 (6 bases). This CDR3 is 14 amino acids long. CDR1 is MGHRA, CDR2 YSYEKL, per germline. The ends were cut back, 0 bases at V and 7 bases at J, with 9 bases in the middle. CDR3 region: CASSQEWGRGELFF. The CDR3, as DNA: TGCGCCAGCAGCCAAGAATGGGGGCGCGGGGAGCTGTTTTTT.

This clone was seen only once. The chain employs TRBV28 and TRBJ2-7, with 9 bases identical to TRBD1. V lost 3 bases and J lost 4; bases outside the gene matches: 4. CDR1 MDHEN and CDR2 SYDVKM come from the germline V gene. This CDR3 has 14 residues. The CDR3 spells CASSFGTGMYEQYF. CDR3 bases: TGTGCCAGCAGTTTCGGGACAGGGATGTACGAGCAGTACTTC.

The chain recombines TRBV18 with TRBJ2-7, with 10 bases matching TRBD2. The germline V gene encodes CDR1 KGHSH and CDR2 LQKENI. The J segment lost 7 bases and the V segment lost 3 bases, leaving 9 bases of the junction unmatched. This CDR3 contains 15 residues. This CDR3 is CASSPRAGGPGEQYF. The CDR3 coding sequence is TGTGCCAGCTCACCTCGAGCGGGAGGGCCAGGGGAGCAGTACTTC.

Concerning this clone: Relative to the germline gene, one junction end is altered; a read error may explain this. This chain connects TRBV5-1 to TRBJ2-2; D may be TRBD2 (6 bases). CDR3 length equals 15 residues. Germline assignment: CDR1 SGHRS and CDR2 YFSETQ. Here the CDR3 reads CVSSWSLANTGKLFF. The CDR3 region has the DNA TGCGTCAGCAGCTGGAGTCTAGCGAACACCGGGAAGCTGTTTTTT.

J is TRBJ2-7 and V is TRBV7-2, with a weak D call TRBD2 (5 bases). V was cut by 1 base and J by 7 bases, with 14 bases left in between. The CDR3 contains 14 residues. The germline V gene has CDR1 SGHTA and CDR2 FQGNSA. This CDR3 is CASSLGRGSVEQYF. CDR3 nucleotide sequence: TGTGCCAGCAGCTTAGGCCGGGGAAGCGTGGAGCAGTACTTC.

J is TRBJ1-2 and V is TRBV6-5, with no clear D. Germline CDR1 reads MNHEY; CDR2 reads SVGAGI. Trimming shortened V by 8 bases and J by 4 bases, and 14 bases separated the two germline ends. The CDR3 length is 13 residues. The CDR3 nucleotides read TGTGCCAGCGCGAAGTTCAACGTCTATGGCTACACCTTC. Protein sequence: CASAKFNVYGYTF.

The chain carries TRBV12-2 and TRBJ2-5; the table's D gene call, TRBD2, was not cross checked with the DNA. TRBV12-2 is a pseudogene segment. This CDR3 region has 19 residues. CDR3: CASRSDPSGGAGDQETQYF. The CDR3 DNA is TGTGCAAGTCGCTCCGACCCTAGCGGGGGGGCCGGGGACCAAGAGACCCAGTACTTC.

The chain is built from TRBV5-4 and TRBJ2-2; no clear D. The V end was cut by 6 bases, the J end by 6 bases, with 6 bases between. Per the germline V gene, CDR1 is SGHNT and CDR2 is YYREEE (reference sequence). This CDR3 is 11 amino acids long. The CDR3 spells CASTQAGELFF. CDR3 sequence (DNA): TGTGCCAGCACCCAGGCCGGGGAGCTGTTTTTT. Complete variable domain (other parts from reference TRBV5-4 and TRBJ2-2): ETGVTQSPTHLIKTRGQQVTLRCSSQSGHNTVSWYQQALGQGPQFIFQYYREEENGRGNFPPRFSGLQFPNYSSELNVNALELDDSALYLCASTQAGELFFGEGSRLTVL.

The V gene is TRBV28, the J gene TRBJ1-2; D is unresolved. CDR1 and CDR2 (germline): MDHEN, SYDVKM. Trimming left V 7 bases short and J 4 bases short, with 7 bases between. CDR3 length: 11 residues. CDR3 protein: CASKQAYGYTF. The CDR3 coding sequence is TGTGCCAGCAAGCAAGCCTATGGCTACACCTTC.

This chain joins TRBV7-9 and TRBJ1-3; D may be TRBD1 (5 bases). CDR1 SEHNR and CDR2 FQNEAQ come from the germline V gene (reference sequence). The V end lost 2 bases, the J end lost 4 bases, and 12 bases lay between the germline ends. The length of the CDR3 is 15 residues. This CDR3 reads CASSLRQLGGNTIYF. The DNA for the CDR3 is TGTGCCAGCAGCTTAAGACAGCTGGGGGGAAACACCATATATTTT. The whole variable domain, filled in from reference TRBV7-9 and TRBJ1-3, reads DTGVSQNPRHKITKRGQNVTFRCDPISEHNRLYWYRQTLGQGPEFLTYFQNEAQLEKSRLLSDRFSAERPKGSFSTLEIQRTEQGDSAMYLCASSLRQLGGNTIYFGEGSWLTVV.

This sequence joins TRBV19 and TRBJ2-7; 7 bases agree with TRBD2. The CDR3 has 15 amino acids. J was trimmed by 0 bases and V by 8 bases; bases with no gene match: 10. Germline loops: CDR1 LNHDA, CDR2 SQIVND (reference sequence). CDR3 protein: CASSGTTRLSYEQYF. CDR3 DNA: TGTGCCAGTTCGGGGACTACCAGACTCTCCTACGAGCAGTACTTC.

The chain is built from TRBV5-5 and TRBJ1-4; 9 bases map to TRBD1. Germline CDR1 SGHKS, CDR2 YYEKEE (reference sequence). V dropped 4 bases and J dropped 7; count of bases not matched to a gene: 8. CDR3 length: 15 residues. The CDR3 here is CASSLGGTGSEKLFF. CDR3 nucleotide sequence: TGTGCCAGCAGCCTGGGAGGGACAGGGAGTGAAAAACTGTTTTTT.

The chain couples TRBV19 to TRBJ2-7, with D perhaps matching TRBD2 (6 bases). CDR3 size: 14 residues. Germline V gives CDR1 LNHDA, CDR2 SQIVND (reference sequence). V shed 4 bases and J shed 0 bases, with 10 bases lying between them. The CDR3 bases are TGTGCCAGTAGTACGAGGGACTCCTCCTACGAGCAGTACTTC. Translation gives CASSTRDSSYEQYF.

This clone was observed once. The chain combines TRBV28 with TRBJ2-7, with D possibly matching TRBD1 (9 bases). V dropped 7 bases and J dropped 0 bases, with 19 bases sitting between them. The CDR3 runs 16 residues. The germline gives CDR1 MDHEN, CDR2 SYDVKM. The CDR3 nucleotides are TGTGCCAGCATCCCGGGGGGGGACAGGGACTCCTACGAGCAGTACTTC. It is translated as CASIPGGDRDSYEQYF.